These 8 T cell receptor beta chains originate from one sample sequenced in a study of sequential checkpoint blockade in melanoma. Stated treatment: randomized to nivolumab then ipilimumab (arm A) or the reverse (arm B). Generated by immunoSEQ multiplex PCR, the TCRdb table keeps only in-frame clones and is missing some. The sample yields just over 9,000 clones, approximately 56% seen once. The source material was CD8+ T cells sorted from blood (inferred from file names), sampled from a patient given nivolumab and ipilimumab in sequence. Receptors originate from a human donor with melanoma.

This rearrangement joins TRBV5-6 to TRBJ1-2; maybe TRBD1 (5 bases). V lost 8 bases, J lost 4 bases, and 21 bases lay in between. Germline V gene lookup returns CDR1 SGHDT and CDR2 YYEEEE. The CDR3 is made up of 15 amino acids. CDR3 region: CASTAPGDWRYGYTF. DNA for the CDR3: TGTGCCAGTACCGCTCCGGGGGATTGGCGCTATGGCTACACCTTC. Together with reference TRBV5-6 and TRBJ1-2, the CDR3 gives the full variable domain: DAGVTQSPTHLIKTRGQQVTLRCSPKSGHDTVSWYQQALGQGPQFIFQYYEEEERQRGNFPDRFSGHQFPNYSSELNVNALLLGDSALYLCASTAPGDWRYGYTFGSGTRLTVV.

This CDR3 is CASSGSGGAFF. In nucleotides, the CDR3 is TGTGCCAGCAGCGGGTCCGGGGGAGCTTTCTTT. V usage is TRBV9 and J usage is TRBJ1-1; D is perhaps TRBD1 (5 bases). Trimming left V 3 bases short and J 10 bases short, with 10 bases between. In germline, CDR1 is SGDLS, CDR2 YYNGEE. CDR3 length equals 11 residues.

This clone has only a few counts. This rearrangement joins TRBV7-6 to TRBJ2-2, with 7 nucleotides matching TRBD2. Trimming cost V 5 bases and J 5 bases; bases outside gene matches: 14. Germline assignment: CDR1 SGHVS and CDR2 FNYEAQ. The CDR3 covers 17 residues. The CDR3 is CASSPPVGGGRTGELFF. The DNA for the CDR3 is TGTGCCAGCAGCCCCCCCGTGGGGGGAGGGAGGACCGGGGAGCTGTTTTTT.

This clone has just a few counts. In DNA form, the CDR3 reads TGTGCCAGCAGTTGGACCCCACGGGGGACTGAAGCTTTCTTT. Its translation: CASSWTPRGTEAFF. The rearrangement uses TRBV6-9 and TRBJ1-1, with TRBD1 as a possible D gene (5 bases). From germline, CDR1 is MNHGY and CDR2 SVAAGI. Trimming took off 4 bases at V and 5 bases at J, with 14 bases between the two ends. CDR3 length equals 14 residues.

This sequence joins TRBV19 and TRBJ2-7, with 9 bases aligning to TRBD1. There are 14 residues in the CDR3. Germline V lookup: CDR1 LNHDA, CDR2 SQIVND (reference sequence). Trimming at V came to 5 bases and at J to 4 bases, leaving 6 bases not matched to a gene. The CDR3 bases are TGTGCCAGTAGTCCTCAGACAGGGGGATACGAGCAGTACTTC. Translating gives CASSPQTGGYEQYF.

This clone was seen a single time. The V gene is TRBV6-4, the J gene TRBJ1-1; D might be TRBD1 (6 bases). The CDR3 extends over 14 amino acids. V was clipped by 3 bases and J by 6 bases, with 14 bases between them. Per germline, CDR1 MRHNA and CDR2 SNTAGT. The CDR3 reads CASSENRQAPEAFF. In nucleotides, the CDR3 is TGTGCCAGCAGTGAGAACCGACAGGCACCTGAAGCTTTCTTT.

This clone was observed a few times. Other DNA sequences from this sample encode an identical CDR3 as well. The CDR3 here is CASSSGGNQPQHF. The CDR3 coding sequence is TGTGCCAGCAGCAGCGGGGGGAATCAGCCCCAGCATTTT. The chain employs TRBV7-6 and TRBJ1-5, with D perhaps TRBD1 (5 bases). The CDR3 has 13 residues. The V and J ends lost 5 bases and 4 bases respectively, with 9 bases between them. Germline loops: CDR1 SGHVS, CDR2 FNYEAQ.

V usage is TRBV7-2 and J usage is TRBJ2-7, with D possibly matching TRBD2 (6 bases). CDR1 is SGHTA and CDR2 is FQGNSA in the germline V gene. V shed 5 bases and J shed 7 bases, with 15 bases lying between them. The CDR3 totals 13 residues. The CDR3 protein is CASSATSWGEQYF. The DNA for the CDR3 is TGTGCCAGCAGCGCCACTAGCTGGGGGGAGCAGTACTTC.